These 29 T cell receptor beta chains were all obtained from the same sample, sequenced in a study of T cells in narcolepsy. This table comes from immunoSEQ multiplex PCR, and its TCRdb copy is limited to in-frame clones, with some not included. This sample carries around 27,000 clones, just under 85% of them seen once, and the ten largest clones take 0.55% to 0.75%. The sequenced sample consisted of CD45RA- memory CD4+ T cells from PBMCs. All receptors come from a human donor with narcolepsy.

This chain connects TRBV6-1 to TRBJ2-1, with 9 nucleotides matching TRBD2. There are 15 residues in the CDR3. Germline CDR1 is MNHNS and CDR2 is SASEGT. V gave up 6 bases and J gave up 10 bases; unmatched junction bases: 13. In nucleotides, the CDR3 is TGTGCCAGCAGAGGCCCTAGCGGGGCCAAAGGGGAGCAGTTCTTC. It translates to CASRGPSGAKGEQFF.

The genes are TRBV5-6 and TRBJ2-7; perhaps TRBD2 as D (6 bases). V was cut by 3 bases and J by 6 bases, with 13 bases left in between. From germline, CDR1 is SGHDT and CDR2 YYEEEE. The CDR3 is 13 residues long. CDR3 region: CASSWGTSGEQYF. As DNA, the CDR3 is TGTGCCAGCAGCTGGGGGACTTCAGGCGAGCAGTACTTC.

The J gene is TRBJ1-4, the V gene TRBV2; no firm D call. The CDR3 totals 16 residues. Per germline, CDR1 SNHLY and CDR2 FYNNEI. The V and J ends lost 6 bases and 4 bases respectively, with 18 bases between them. The CDR3 here is CASRERSQVINEKLFF. The CDR3 coding sequence is TGTGCCAGCAGGGAACGAAGTCAGGTGATTAATGAAAAACTGTTTTTT.

V usage is TRBV6-1 and J usage is TRBJ2-7; TRBD1 is a possible D gene (6 bases). Germline V gene data show CDR1 as MNHNS and CDR2 as SASEGT. This CDR3 has 12 residues. Trimming shortened V by 8 bases and J by 1 base, and 9 bases separated the two germline ends. The CDR3: CASCGQSYEQYF. In DNA form, the CDR3 reads TGTGCCAGCTGCGGACAGTCCTACGAGCAGTACTTC.

V and J are TRBV7-2 and TRBJ1-2; D gene ambiguous. This CDR3 is 13 amino acids long. The germline V gene encodes CDR1 SGHTA and CDR2 FQGNSA. The ends were cut back, 0 bases at V and 2 bases at J, with 4 bases in the middle. The CDR3 region is CASSLAPNYGYTF. CDR3 bases: TGTGCCAGCAGCTTAGCCCCAAACTATGGCTACACCTTC.

V usage is TRBV27 and J usage is TRBJ2-4; 14 bases align to TRBD2. With V trimmed by 3 bases and J by 10 bases, 5 bases remained unmatched. This CDR3 has 15 amino acids. Germline CDR1 MNHEY, CDR2 SMNVEV (reference sequence). The CDR3 region is CASSFKGLAGVIQYF. The DNA for the CDR3 is TGTGCCAGCAGTTTCAAGGGACTAGCGGGAGTAATTCAGTACTTC.

The chain's CDR3 is CASSPTGYSYNEQFF. The CDR3 region has the DNA TGTGCCAGCAGTCCCACAGGGTACTCCTACAATGAGCAGTTCTTC. V and J are TRBV6-5 and TRBJ2-1; D is possibly TRBD1 (6 bases). The CDR3 is made up of 15 amino acids. The germline V and J ends were trimmed by 5 bases and 0 bases, with 11 bases remaining between them. The germline gives CDR1 MNHEY, CDR2 SVGAGI.

The V and J genes are TRBV7-9 and TRBJ2-5; D uncertain. V was clipped by 3 bases and J by 2 bases, with 22 bases between them. This CDR3 region has 18 residues. Germline values: CDR1 SEHNR, CDR2 FQNEAQ (reference sequence). The DNA of the CDR3 is TGTGCCAGCAGCTTTCGTAGGCCCCCCCAATGGCCACAAGAGACCCAGTACTTC. It specifies CASSFRRPPQWPQETQYF.

This chain joins TRBV5-5 and TRBJ2-2, with D possibly being TRBD2 (6 bases). Looked up from germline, CDR1 is SGHKS and CDR2 is YYEKEE (reference sequence). Trimming took 2 bases from V and 0 from J, leaving 8 bases between them. The CDR3 extends over 15 amino acids. This chain's CDR3 is CASSFGGTNTGELFF. As DNA, the CDR3 is TGTGCCAGCAGCTTCGGCGGGACGAACACCGGGGAGCTGTTTTTT.

This clone was observed once. This chain links TRBV28 with TRBJ1-1, with 7 nucleotides matching TRBD1. The CDR3 has 14 amino acids. Germline CDR1 is MDHEN and CDR2 is SYDVKM. The V gene end was trimmed by 6 bases and the J gene end by 5 bases; junction bases not matched to a gene: 9. In DNA, the CDR3 is TGTGCCAGCAGCGGACAGGCCCTGACTACTGAAGCTTTCTTT. This sequence encodes CASSGQALTTEAFF.

This rearrangement joins TRBV27 to TRBJ2-7, with 9 bases that match TRBD1. J was trimmed by 2 bases and V by 2 bases; bases with no gene match: 1. The germline CDR1 and CDR2 sequences are MNHEY and SMNVEV (reference sequence). The CDR3 is 14 residues long. Written as DNA, the CDR3 is TGTGCCAGCAGTTTAGGGGACAGGGCCTACGAGCAGTACTTC. Its translation is CASSLGDRAYEQYF.

The rearrangement joins TRBV2 to TRBJ2-4; D unclear. V gave up 8 bases and J gave up 0 bases, with 17 bases separating them. Germline CDR1 and CDR2: SNHLY and FYNNEI. This CDR3 spans 16 amino acids. The CDR3 nucleotides read TGTGCCAGCTCGTCCTCCGTCAGCGAAGCCAAAAACATTCAGTACTTC. Protein product: CASSSSVSEAKNIQYF.

This sequence joins TRBV27 and TRBJ2-7; 9 bases map to TRBD1. The V segment lost 4 bases and the J segment 4 bases; nucleotides outside the gene matches: 8. Germline CDR1 is MNHEY and CDR2 is SMNVEV (reference sequence). The CDR3 runs to 15 residues. CDR3 region: CASSSGQGTIYEQYF. The CDR3 DNA reads as TGTGCCAGCAGTTCGGGACAGGGTACGATTTACGAGCAGTACTTC.

This clone was counted a few times. The rearrangement links TRBV7-3 to TRBJ2-5, with D possibly being TRBD1 (5 bases). Germline assignment: CDR1 SGHTA and CDR2 FQGTGA. CDR3 length: 12 residues. The V and J ends lost 4 bases and 9 bases respectively, with 12 bases between them. CDR3 loop: CASSSPGAAQYF. CDR3 DNA sequence: TGTGCCAGCAGCTCCCCTGGGGCTGCCCAGTACTTC.

The chain joins TRBV7-2 to TRBJ1-5; D gene unclear. The ends were cut back, 1 base at V and 9 bases at J, with 16 bases in the middle. Looked up from germline, CDR1 is SGHTA and CDR2 is FQGNSA. The length of the CDR3 is 15 residues. As DNA, the CDR3 is TGTGCCAGCAGCTTAGACCGAGCCGGAATTGCGCCCCAGCATTTT. As protein: CASSLDRAGIAPQHF.

Comment on this clone: Other DNA sequences in the same sample also yield this CDR3. The chain couples TRBV4-1 to TRBJ2-7; TRBD2 matches 12 bases. This CDR3 comprises 15 residues. Germline CDR1 is MGHRA and CDR2 is YSYEKL. Trimming took 2 bases from V and 3 from J; bases not matched to a gene: 2. CDR3 DNA sequence: TGCGCCAGCAGCCAACTAGCGGGGGGGGGCTACGAGCAGTACTTC. Protein product: CASSQLAGGGYEQYF.

The chain has TRBV15 and TRBJ1-2, with 12 positions matching TRBD1. V shed 3 bases and J 8 bases; nucleotides not matched to a gene: 7. CDR1 and CDR2 from the germline V gene are LNHNV and YYDKDF (reference sequence). The CDR3 sequence is 15 residues long. The CDR3 is CATSSSGTGGRGYTF. For the CDR3, the DNA is TGTGCCACCAGCAGCTCCGGGACAGGGGGCCGGGGCTACACCTTC.

This clone was seen just once. The chain has TRBV6-5 and TRBJ1-6; D is perhaps TRBD1 (5 bases). The CDR3 contains 14 residues. Trimming left V 4 bases short and J 8 bases short, with 12 bases between. The germline V gene encodes CDR1 MNHEY and CDR2 SVGAGI. CDR3 bases: TGTGCCAGCAGTTTGTCGGGAGGGGATTCACCCCTCCACTTT. It translates to CASSLSGGDSPLHF.

The chain combines TRBV7-2 with TRBJ2-1, with TRBD2 matching 10 bases. The germline V gene encodes CDR1 SGHTA and CDR2 FQGNSA. The CDR3 is made up of 16 amino acids. Losses at the gene ends were 2 bases for V and 3 bases for J; bases not matched to a gene: 4. The CDR3 nucleotides are TGTGCCAGCAGCTTACTAGCGGGGGCGGTCTACAATGAGCAGTTCTTC. It is translated as CASSLLAGAVYNEQFF.

The chain employs TRBV5-1 and TRBJ2-7; the match to TRBD2 covers 8 bases. CDR3 length: 13 residues. With 4 bases clipped from V and 5 bases from J, the junction kept 5 bases outside the gene matches. Germline assignment: CDR1 SGHRS and CDR2 YFSETQ. For the CDR3, the DNA is TGCGCCAGCAGCACAGCGGGAGTCCACGAGCAGTACTTC. It specifies CASSTAGVHEQYF.

The chain links TRBV19 to TRBJ1-1, with D maybe TRBD1 (6 bases). The length of the CDR3 is 13 residues. V gave up 11 bases and J gave up 2 bases, with 15 bases separating them. Per germline, CDR1 LNHDA and CDR2 SQIVND (reference sequence). The CDR3 DNA follows: TGTGCCGCAACGGACAGAATAAACACTGAAGCTTTCTTT. Translated, it gives CAATDRINTEAFF.

Comments on this clone: Sequence at one end of the junction differs from germline and may be a read error. The chain recombines TRBV7-7 with TRBJ2-7; D is ambiguous. The germline V gene encodes CDR1 SSHAT and CDR2 FNYEAQ (reference sequence). The CDR3 spans 14 residues. CDR3 coding DNA: TGTGCTAGCAGCTTAAACGACGACTCCTACGAGCAGTACTTC. Encoded protein: CASSLNDDSYEQYF.

As DNA, the CDR3 is TGTGCCAGCAGTGGGACAGGGAATAGCAATCAGCCCCAGCATTTT. Translated, it gives CASSGTGNSNQPQHF. This sequence joins TRBV6-5 and TRBJ1-5; 9 bases line up with TRBD1. J lost 0 bases, V lost 5 bases, and 2 bases had no gene match. The CDR3 sequence is 15 residues long. Germline-derived CDR1 and CDR2 are MNHEY and SVGAGI.

The CDR3 bases are TGTGCCAGCAGCCGAGGGGACAGGGGGCGTCGCGATGGCTACACCTTC. Translated: CASSRGDRGRRDGYTF. The rearrangement links TRBV7-9 to TRBJ1-2; TRBD1 aligns across 12 bases. The V and J ends lost 5 bases and 6 bases, in that order; junction bases with no gene match: 10. Germline lookup yields CDR1 SEHNR and CDR2 FQNEAQ (reference sequence). This CDR3 comprises 16 residues.

V usage is TRBV6-5 and J usage is TRBJ2-4, with D unresolved. Germline assignment: CDR1 MNHEY and CDR2 SVGAGI. V lost 4 bases and J 6 bases, leaving 13 bases between the germline ends. The CDR3 has 14 amino acids. The CDR3 sequence: CASSSRSPRNIQYF. CDR3 coding DNA: TGTGCCAGCAGTTCCCGGAGTCCCCGAAACATTCAGTACTTC.

The chain links TRBV9 to TRBJ2-3, with a weak D call TRBD2 (5 bases). The CDR3 runs to 13 residues. From germline, CDR1 is SGDLS and CDR2 YYNGEE. Trimming pared 0 bases from V and 6 bases from J, leaving 8 bases between. The CDR3 sequence is CASSVGETDTQYF. As DNA, the CDR3 is TGTGCCAGCAGCGTAGGGGAGACGGATACGCAGTATTTT.

The chain is built from TRBV2 and TRBJ1-5; a possible D gene is TRBD1 (6 bases). This CDR3 has 12 amino acids. V was clipped by 7 bases and J by 4 bases, with 8 bases between them. Germline V gives CDR1 SNHLY, CDR2 FYNNEI. In nucleotides, the CDR3 is TGTGCCAGCACCCAGGGGAATCAGCCCCAGCATTTT. Its protein is CASTQGNQPQHF.

The chain has TRBV5-5 and TRBJ2-7; D remains ambiguous. V lost 1 base, J lost 5 bases, and 10 bases lay in between. The CDR3 covers 13 residues. CDR1 and CDR2 (germline): SGHKS, YYEKEE (reference sequence). Here the CDR3 reads CASSLQSPHEQYF. CDR3 nucleotides: TGTGCCAGCAGCTTGCAAAGTCCCCACGAGCAGTACTTC.

The J gene is TRBJ2-1, the V gene TRBV9; D tentatively reads TRBD1 or TRBD2 (5 bases each). Trimming took 0 bases from V and 3 from J, leaving 10 bases between them. The germline CDR1 and CDR2 sequences are SGDLS and YYNGEE. This CDR3 is 15 amino acids long. The CDR3 region is CASSVGWGFYNEQFF. CDR3 coding DNA: TGTGCCAGCAGCGTAGGATGGGGGTTCTACAATGAGCAGTTCTTC. Combining the CDR3 with reference TRBV9 and TRBJ2-1 gives the whole variable domain DSGVTQTPKHLITATGQRVTLRCSPRSGDLSVYWYQQSLDQGLQFLIQYYNGEERAKGNILERFSAQQFPDLHSELNLSSLELGDSALYFCASSVGWGFYNEQFFGPGTRLTVL.